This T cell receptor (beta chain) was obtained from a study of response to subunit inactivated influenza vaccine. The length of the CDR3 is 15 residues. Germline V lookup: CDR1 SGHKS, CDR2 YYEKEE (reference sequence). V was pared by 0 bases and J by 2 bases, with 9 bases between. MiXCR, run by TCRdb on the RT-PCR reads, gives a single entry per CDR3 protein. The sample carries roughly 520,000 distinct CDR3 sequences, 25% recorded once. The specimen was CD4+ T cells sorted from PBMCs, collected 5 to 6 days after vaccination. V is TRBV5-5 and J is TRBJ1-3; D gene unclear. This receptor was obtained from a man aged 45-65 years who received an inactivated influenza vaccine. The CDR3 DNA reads TGTGCCAGCAGCTTGGAGACAAGAGCTGGAAACACCATATATTTT. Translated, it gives CASSLETRAGNTIYF.